The clone carrying this T cell receptor (beta chain) was picked up one time. Antigen specificity is unknown. This CDR3 region has 14 residues. Per the germline V gene, CDR1 is GTSNPN and CDR2 is SVGIG (reference sequence). The junction had 9 bases not matched to a gene; V was cut back by 8 bases and J by 4 bases. This entry comes from a study of OX40 agonist ivuxolimab in advanced cancers. Findings and limits, study-wide: Clonal expansion by week 6 occurred in CD4+ and CD8+ blood T cells (at 0.1 to 3.0 mg/kg). In the expanded peripheral T cells, antigen specificity was never determined. Some patients who did not respond also had low normalized T-cell clonal expansion.

Sequencing was performed with immunoSEQ multiplex PCR; in TCRdb, only in-frame clones are kept and a portion is missing. This sample has tens of thousands of clones, with roughly nine tenths found just once. V is TRBV30 and J is TRBJ2-1, with TRBD2 identical over 9 bases. Here the sequenced sample was CD4+ or CD8+ T cells sorted from blood, taken in a trial of the OX40 agonist ivuxolimab. This clonotype was sampled from an adult with an advanced solid tumor such as melanoma, head and neck, liver or kidney cancer. CDR3 DNA sequence: TGTGCCCAGCGGGCTAGCGGGGCGTACAATGAGCAGTTCTTC. Translation gives CAQRASGAYNEQFF.